The present T cell receptor (beta chain) was sequenced within a study of T-cell reconstitution after alpha-beta-depleted transplantation in children. Study-wide points: The high TCRbeta diversity at day 60 in some patients came from surviving recipient T cells and thymic progenitors. Reportedly, roughly two months post-transplant, alpha-beta T cells arose from several hundred expanded graft clones. A year had passed since transplant, and T-cell counts and diversity by then came mostly from newly produced T cells.

As it was prepared, the TCRbeta library received unique molecular identifiers. TCRdb re-derived calls from the PCR reads in MiXCR, one entry per CDR3 protein. This table has some 600,000 distinct CDR3 sequences, 10% to 15% appearing once. V lost 3 bases, J lost 3 bases, and 12 bases lay in between. This CDR3 region has 14 residues. This clonotype was counted at least ten times. Its antigen is not known. The sample in question was PBMCs, mostly from graft donor cells, obtained 360 days after TCRalphabeta/CD19-depleted stem cell transplant. The receptor was derived from a male patient younger than 18 who had a stem cell transplant for acute myeloid leukemia, so the T cells may come from the graft donor. The chain employs TRBV12-3 or TRBV12-4 and TRBJ2-7; D is uncertain. For the CDR3, the DNA is TGTGCCAGCAGTTTGGGTCGTGTACTCTACGAGCAGTACTTC. This encodes CASSLGRVLYEQYF.